Shown below are 17 T cell receptor beta chains from a single sample sequenced in a study of CD8 T cells in ankylosing spondylitis. MiXCR, run by TCRdb on the 5' RACE reads, gives a single entry per CDR3 protein. This table holds some 130,000 distinct CDR3 sequences, 8% to 9% found once. Sequences were obtained from synovial fluid, either unsorted or a sorted T cell fraction (not recorded which). Receptors were obtained from a male donor with ankylosing spondylitis.

The rearrangement links TRBV24-1 to TRBJ2-2; D is possibly TRBD2 (5 bases). Germline CDR1 is KGHDR and CDR2 is SFDVKD. The CDR3 spans 16 residues. The V end lost 0 bases, the J end lost 6 bases, and 13 bases lay between the germline ends. The CDR3 loop is CATSDLRGGGPGELFF. The CDR3 DNA follows: TGTGCCACCAGTGATTTGCGCGGAGGAGGTCCCGGGGAGCTGTTTTTT.

The rearrangement uses TRBV30 and TRBJ1-1, with D hard to call. CDR3 length: 12 amino acids. Trimming cost V 4 bases and J 0 bases, with 6 bases left between them. Germline-derived CDR1 and CDR2 are GTSNPN and SVGIG (reference sequence). This chain's CDR3 is CAWKYMNTEAFF. In DNA, the CDR3 is TGTGCCTGGAAGTACATGAACACTGAAGCTTTCTTT.

The chain carries TRBV20-1 and TRBJ2-4, with a tentative D call TRBD2 (6 bases). This CDR3 contains 12 residues. Trimming took off 3 bases at V and 5 bases at J, with 8 bases between the two ends. CDR1 DFQATT and CDR2 SNEGSKA come from the germline V gene (reference sequence). The chain's CDR3 is CSARGLENIQYF. DNA for the CDR3: TGCAGTGCTAGGGGACTGGAAAACATTCAGTACTTC.

In its sample, this clonotype was seen many times. The chain carries TRBV12-3 or TRBV12-4 and TRBJ1-6, with 8 bases matching TRBD1. Trimming cost V 6 bases and J 8 bases; bases outside gene matches: 6. The CDR3 is made up of 14 amino acids. This CDR3 is CASSKQGGHSPLHF. In nucleotides, the CDR3 is TGTGCCAGCAGCAAACAGGGGGGTCATTCACCCCTCCACTTT.

This clonotype has at least ten counts. The V call is TRBV7-8, the J call TRBJ1-1; perhaps TRBD1 as D (6 bases). The CDR3 covers 14 residues. Germline assignment: CDR1 SGHVS and CDR2 FQNEAQ. V shed 4 bases and J shed 3 bases, with 12 bases lying between them. CDR3 nucleotides: TGTGCCAGCAGCTGGCCGGGGACACACACTGAAGCTTTCTTT. This gives the protein CASSWPGTHTEAFF.

This chain joins TRBV6-2 or TRBV6-3 and TRBJ1-2; D is undetermined. CDR3 length: 12 amino acids. V was cut by 2 bases and J by 0 bases, with 1 base left in between. CDR1 and CDR2 from the germline V gene are MNHEY and SVGEGT. CDR3 DNA sequence: TGTGCCAGCAGTTACGCTAACTATGGCTACACCTTC. Translated, it gives CASSYANYGYTF.

The chain is built from TRBV5-6 and TRBJ1-1, with 10 bases fitting TRBD1. CDR1 and CDR2 (germline): SGHDT, YYEEEE. V trimming: 0 bases; J trimming: 3 bases; junction bases outside the gene matches: 11. The CDR3 totals 18 residues. For the CDR3, the DNA is TGTGCCAGCAGCTTGGTGGGCGGACAGGGGGATTGGGACACTGAAGCTTTCTTT. Translation: CASSLVGGQGDWDTEAFF. Drawing the rest from reference TRBV5-6 and TRBJ1-1, the complete variable domain is DAGVTQSPTHLIKTRGQQVTLRCSPKSGHDTVSWYQQALGQGPQFIFQYYEEEERQRGNFPDRFSGHQFPNYSSELNVNALLLGDSALYLCASSLVGGQGDWDTEAFFGQGTRLTVV.

The sample holds a few counts of this clonotype. The chain employs TRBV20-1 and TRBJ2-1; D gene ambiguous. Germline V gene sequence: CDR1 DFQATT, CDR2 SNEGSKA (reference sequence). The ends were cut back, 4 bases at V and 2 bases at J, with 6 bases in the middle. The CDR3 has 12 amino acids. Here the CDR3 reads CSAIGPYNEQFF. Here the CDR3 DNA reads TGCAGTGCTATAGGGCCCTACAATGAGCAGTTCTTC.

Ten or more counts support this clonotype. The genes are TRBV14 and TRBJ2-1; D uncertain. CDR1 is SGHDN, CDR2 FVKESK, per germline. This CDR3 region has 13 residues. Trimming took off 3 bases at V and 4 bases at J, with 7 bases between the two ends. CDR3 DNA sequence: TGTGCCAGCAGCCAGATCCCTTACAATGAGCAGTTCTTC. Its protein product is CASSQIPYNEQFF. Based on the CDR3 plus reference TRBV14 and TRBJ2-1, the full variable domain is EAGVTQFPSHSVIEKGQTVTLRCDPISGHDNLYWYRRVMGKEIKFLLHFVKESKQDESGMPNNRFLAERTGGTYSTLKVQPAELEDSGVYFCASSQIPYNEQFFGPGTRLTVL.

The table lists this clonotype with a few counts. This chain uses TRBV6-5 with TRBJ2-2; D not resolved. The CDR3 loop spans 15 amino acids. V shed 0 bases and J shed 6 bases, with 11 bases lying between them. CDR1 and CDR2 from the germline V gene are MNHEY and SVGAGI. As DNA, the CDR3 is TGTGCCAGCAGTTACTCGGAGTCCAGCGCCGGGGAGCTGTTTTTT. Translated: CASSYSESSAGELFF.

This clonotype came up a few times. This sequence joins TRBV15 and TRBJ1-5; the D gene is possibly TRBD1 (6 bases). Trimming left V 3 bases short and J 1 base short, with 16 bases between. The CDR3 has 17 amino acids. Germline V gives CDR1 LNHNV, CDR2 YYDKDF (reference sequence). The CDR3 DNA follows: TGTGCCACCAGCAGCATCCACGGGACACCCAGCAATCAGCCCCAGCATTTT. It encodes CATSSIHGTPSNQPQHF.

The CDR3 protein is CASSPGGAGGYTF. The DNA of the CDR3 is TGCGCCAGCAGCCCCGGCGGGGCGGGTGGCTACACCTTC. J is TRBJ1-2 and V is TRBV5-1; tentative D call: TRBD1 (5 bases). Trimming took 4 bases from V and 7 from J, leaving 14 bases between them. Germline loops: CDR1 SGHRS, CDR2 YFSETQ. CDR3 length equals 13 residues.

This clonotype came up a few times. The chain joins TRBV28 to TRBJ2-7; 9 nucleotides agree with TRBD2. CDR3 size: 17 residues. V shed 7 bases and J 2 bases; nucleotides not matched to a gene: 15. Per the germline V gene, CDR1 is MDHEN and CDR2 is SYDVKM. The CDR3 here is CASNPRLSGGLTYEQYF. The DNA of the CDR3 is TGTGCCAGCAACCCGAGGCTTAGCGGGGGATTAACCTACGAGCAGTACTTC.

The genes are TRBV5-4 and TRBJ2-1; D is possibly TRBD1 (7 bases). Per the germline V gene, CDR1 is SGHNT and CDR2 is YYREEE (reference sequence). This CDR3 comprises 16 residues. V was clipped by 0 bases and J by 7 bases, with 17 bases between them. In nucleotides, the CDR3 is TGTGCCAGCAGCTTGGTCGGAGGGGGCGCGGGGAATGAGCAGTTCTTC. Its translation: CASSLVGGGAGNEQFF.

The chain uses TRBV24-1 and TRBJ1-4, with 10 bases lining up with TRBD1. This CDR3 spans 15 amino acids. In germline, CDR1 is KGHDR, CDR2 SFDVKD. V shed 4 bases, J shed 7 bases, and the junction held 5 bases outside the gene matches. The chain's CDR3 is CATSDGQGDAEKLFF. The CDR3 DNA follows: TGTGCCACCAGTGACGGACAGGGGGATGCTGAAAAACTGTTTTTT.

This clonotype was counted at least ten times. This rearrangement joins TRBV6-2 or TRBV6-3 to TRBJ2-7; 9 bases are shared with TRBD2. J lost 6 bases, V lost 11 bases, and 8 bases had no gene match. Germline assignment: CDR1 MNHEY and CDR2 SVGEGT. The CDR3 loop spans 12 amino acids. CDR3: CAASGRIGEQYF. CDR3 in DNA: TGTGCCGCGAGCGGGAGGATTGGCGAGCAGTACTTC.

This clonotype was found many times. CDR3 in DNA: TGCAGCGTTACAAGCTCGGATGAGCAGTTCTTC. It yields the protein CSVTSSDEQFF. The rearrangement uses TRBV29-1 and TRBJ2-1; D uncertain. V was cut by 5 bases and J by 8 bases, with 10 bases left in between. From germline, CDR1 is SQVTM and CDR2 ANQGSEA. The CDR3 totals 11 residues.